This T cell receptor (beta chain) was retrieved from a study of a mutant IDH1 vaccine in newly diagnosed glioma. For the study at large: Either 4-6 weeks after radiotherapy alone or alongside temozolomide, vaccination was begun. Patients' prior therapy spanned radiotherapy, temozolomide, or both; most underwent both.

Broader study findings: Pseudoprogression appeared unlinked to shifts in leading peripheral T cell clonotypes.

From germline, CDR1 is SGHRS and CDR2 YFSETQ. J was trimmed by 7 bases and V by 0 bases; bases with no gene match: 9. The CDR3 runs to 17 residues. Using immunoSEQ multiplex PCR, the repertoire was profiled, and TCRdb retains in-frame clones only, with some absent. The sample includes roughly 38,000 clones, 85% to 90% of them seen just once. This sample's time point: week 35, safety follow-up. With topical imiquimod, each dose of the vaccine consisted of 300 ug of mutant IDH1 20-mer peptide. Concerning this clone: Its antigen is unidentified.

Specimen: PBMCs, collected from a glioma patient whose treatment included an IDH1 peptide vaccine. The sequence was obtained from a man aged 40-50 years with glioma. This sequence joins TRBV5-1 and TRBJ1-4, with 10 bases aligning to TRBD1. CDR3 nucleotides: TGCGCCAGCAGCTTGGCCCCCGCAGGGACAGGGGTTGAAAAACTGTTTTTT. Translation: CASSLAPAGTGVEKLFF.